This T cell receptor beta chain was documented in a study of CD8+ T cells in alopecia areata. General study findings and limits: Among the cells sequenced in scalp samples are also the resident alphabeta T cells of normal skin.

TCR sequencing used cDNA made by reverse transcription of extracted RNA. Profiling relied on immunoSEQ multiplex PCR, and the TCRdb table lists in-frame clones only, not all of them. The table has 23,000 or so clones, roughly 50% seen once. As concerns this clone: The antigen is undetermined. One end of the junction is discordant with germline, which a read error may explain.

The germline CDR1 and CDR2 sequences are SEHNR and FQNEAQ (reference sequence). The CDR3 runs 12 residues. The genes are TRBV7-9 and TRBJ2-3; a possible D gene is TRBD1 (5 bases). The specimen sequenced was NKG2D-high CD8+ T cells sorted from blood. This TCR was recovered from a human donor with alopecia areata. The CDR3 DNA is TGTGCCAGCAGCTTAGCGACAGATACGCAGTACTTT. It is translated as CASSLATDTQYF.